A selection of T cell receptor beta chains follows, all from one sample in a study of blood T cell repertoires in COVID-19. Clones were sequenced by immunoSEQ multiplex PCR, and TCRdb holds only the in-frame ones, with some missing. This table holds around 290,000 clones, approximately 89% found once. Sequenced material: peripheral blood. Receptors were obtained from a young woman with COVID-19, enrolled during active disease. Both conserved end residues are part of each CDR3. Each record gives: J gene, V gene, D gene, clone size, CDR3 DNA, CDR3 protein. A D gene is named only where the DNA matches it firmly. Not every row has a clone size; where given, it reads once, few, many or a size class.

TRBJ1-1 | TRBV12-3/TRBV12-4 | TRBD1 | once | TGTGCCAGCGGGGACAGGGGGTACACTGAAGCTTTCTTT | CASGDRGYTEAFF
TRBJ1-1 | TRBV11-2 | TRBD1 | NA | TGTGCCAGCAGCTCCCTCTCGAGCGACAGGGATGAAGCTTTCTTT | CASSSLSSDRDEAFF
TRBJ1-2 | TRBV29-1 | NA | NA | TGCAGCGTTCCCCGGGTGGAGGGACCTAACTATGGCTACACCTTC | CSVPRVEGPNYGYTF
TRBJ1-4 | TRBV9 | NA | NA | TGTGCCAGCAGCGCCGGCCCTACCCCGGGTTCTGAAAAACTGTTTTTT | CASSAGPTPGSEKLFF
TRBJ2-1 | TRBV11-3 | NA | NA | TGTGCCAGCAGCTTAGATGGGGAGCCATACAATGAGCAGTTCTTC | CASSLDGEPYNEQFF
TRBJ2-1 | TRBV25-1 | NA | NA | TGTGCCAGCAGTGAATTTTTTCAGGGCGATGAGCAGTTCTTC | CASSEFFQGDEQFF
TRBJ2-3 | TRBV20-1 | NA | NA | TGCAGTGCTAGATTGACAGGTGGGCAGTATTTT | CSARLTGGQYF
TRBJ1-4 | TRBV29-1 | NA | NA | TGCAGCGTTCGTGGCTTTAATGAAAAACTGTTTTTT | CSVRGFNEKLFF
TRBJ2-1 | TRBV7-3 | TRBD2 | NA | TGTGCCAGCAGCCTAAACGGACTAGCGGGAGATGAGCAGTTCTTC | CASSLNGLAGDEQFF
TRBJ2-2 | TRBV7-9 | TRBD1 | NA | TGTGCCAGCAGCCTCCAGGACAGGGGAGACACCGGGGAGCTGTTTTTT | CASSLQDRGDTGELFF
TRBJ2-7 | TRBV9 | NA | NA | TGTGCCAGCAGCGAGGGGGGAGGGTACGAGCAGTACTTC | CASSEGGGYEQYF
TRBJ2-2 | TRBV27 | TRBD2 | NA | TGTGCCAGCAGTTTATCCCCCTTAGCGGGAGTGTATACCGGGGAGCTGTTTTTT | CASSLSPLAGVYTGELFF
TRBJ2-7 | TRBV19 | TRBD2 | NA | TGTGCCAGTAGTACCCGACTAGCGGGAGCGGCCGAGCAGTACTTC | CASSTRLAGAAEQYF
TRBJ2-3 | TRBV5-1 | NA | NA | TGCGCCAGCAGCCGTGCAGGGGTGGATACGCAGTATTTT | CASSRAGVDTQYF
TRBJ2-7 | TRBV27 | NA | NA | TGTGCCAGCATCCGAGCCTACCTCGGGATCTCCTACGAGCAGTACTTC | CASIRAYLGISYEQYF
TRBJ2-7 | TRBV11-3 | NA | NA | TGTGCCAGCAGCCCTGGGAGGGGGGGCCCACCCCCCTACGAGCAGTACTTC | CASSPGRGGPPPYEQYF
TRBJ2-7 | TRBV11-2 | NA | NA | TGTGCCAGCAGCTTAGAGGTCGGTATGTGGGAGCAGCAGTACTTC | CASSLEVGMWEQQYF
TRBJ1-1 | TRBV7-3 | NA | NA | TGTGCCAGCAGCGCACATCTGAACACTGAAGCTTTCTTT | CASSAHLNTEAFF
TRBJ1-1 | TRBV19 | NA | NA | TGTGCCAGTAGTATAGGACAGCCCGCCTCAGCTTTCTTT | CASSIGQPASAFF
TRBJ2-7 | TRBV28 | NA | NA | TGTGCCAGCACCCAAGTTAGCGGAAGCTCCTACGAGCAGTACTTC | CASTQVSGSSYEQYF
TRBJ2-1 | TRBV10-3 | TRBD2 | NA | TGTGCCATCAAAGTAGCGGGAGGGGGCCCCAATGAGCAGTTCTTC | CAIKVAGGGPNEQFF
TRBJ2-1 | TRBV7-9 | TRBD2 | NA | TGTGCCAGCAGCTCATCCATAACTAGCGTGACATACAATGAGCAGTTCTTC | CASSSSITSVTYNEQFF
TRBJ1-1 | TRBV19 | NA | NA | TGTGCCAGTAGTTTGACTACTACCGGGACAAATAAGATCAACACTGAAGCTTTCTTT | CASSLTTTGTNKINTEAFF
TRBJ1-5 | TRBV6-1 | TRBD1 | NA | TGTGCCAGCACCGACAGGGTTGATCAGCCCCAGCATTTT | CASTDRVDQPQHF
TRBJ2-7 | TRBV19 | TRBD2 | NA | TGTGCCAGTAGTTGGACTAGCGGGGCAACCTACGAGCAGTACTTC | CASSWTSGATYEQYF
TRBJ2-3 | TRBV5-1 | TRBD1 | few | TGCGCCAGCAGTCTCTGGACAGGGTCAGATACGCAGTATTTT | CASSLWTGSDTQYF
TRBJ1-4 | TRBV5-1 | NA | NA | TGCGCCAGCAGCTTGGCTTCTCAGGGTAGAGAAAAACTGTTTTTT | CASSLASQGREKLFF
TRBJ2-7 | TRBV29-1 | NA | NA | TGCAGCGTTTCGGCGGGGTTAGCGGCGTGGGAGCAGTACTTC | CSVSAGLAAWEQYF
TRBJ2-3 | TRBV27 | TRBD2 | once | TGTGCCAGCAGTTTTGGGACTAGCGGGACCACAGATACGCAGTATTTT | CASSFGTSGTTDTQYF
TRBJ2-1 | TRBV18 | NA | NA | TGTGCCAGCTCCCAACAGGGAGTTGAGCAGTTCTTC | CASSQQGVEQFF
TRBJ2-5 | TRBV10-3 | TRBD1 | NA | TGTGCCATCAGTGAGCAGGGACAGCAAGAGACCCAGTACTTC | CAISEQGQQETQYF
TRBJ1-5 | TRBV18 | NA | NA | TGTGCCAGCTCCCCCGGGATGGCGCAGCCCCAGCATTTT | CASSPGMAQPQHF
TRBJ2-7 | TRBV5-4 | NA | NA | TGTGCCAGCAGCCGGGACACCACAATCTACGAGCAGTACTTC | CASSRDTTIYEQYF
TRBJ2-1 | TRBV6-5 | NA | NA | TGTGCCAGCAGTTACACCCCGGACAACAATGAGCAGTTCTTC | CASSYTPDNNEQFF
TRBJ2-7 | TRBV4-1 | NA | NA | TGCGCCAGCAGCCTCGGCCGGGAGCCGAGCTCCTACGAGCAGTACTTC | CASSLGREPSSYEQYF
TRBJ2-7 | TRBV11-2 | NA | NA | TGTGCCAGCAGGGTTGACAGCTACGATGAGCAGTACTTC | CASRVDSYDEQYF
TRBJ1-2 | TRBV6-5 | NA | few | TGTGCCAGCAACATAAAAGAGGGGGATGGCTACACCTTC | CASNIKEGDGYTF
TRBJ2-7 | TRBV6-5 | TRBD1 | NA | TGTGCCAGCCTGACAGGGTACTCCTACGAGCAGTACTTC | CASLTGYSYEQYF
TRBJ2-5 | TRBV6-1 | TRBD2 | NA | TGTGCCAGCAGTGAAAGTTATCCGGGAGGGCCCGGTGAGACCCAGTACTTC | CASSESYPGGPGETQYF
TRBJ1-6 | TRBV19 | TRBD1 | NA | TGTGCCAGTTCCGGGACAGGGAATTCACCCCTCCACTTT | CASSGTGNSPLHF
TRBJ2-1 | TRBV7-2 | TRBD1 | NA | TGTGCCAGCAGCTTAGTAGGGACAGGGGACAATGAGCAGTTCTTC | CASSLVGTGDNEQFF
TRBJ2-2 | TRBV6-5 | NA | once | TGTGCCAGCAGTTACTCACTAGTACCCACCGGGGAGCTGTTTTTT | CASSYSLVPTGELFF
TRBJ1-1 | TRBV5-1 | NA | NA | TGCGCCAGCAGCTTGGGGGGCAGGTCGAACACTGAAGCTTTCTTT | CASSLGGRSNTEAFF
TRBJ2-7 | TRBV10-3 | TRBD1 | NA | TGTGCCATCAGGGGACGACAGGGGTTAGTCTACGAGCAGTACTTC | CAIRGRQGLVYEQYF
TRBJ2-1 | TRBV5-4 | TRBD2 | NA | TGTGCCAGCAGCGCCATGAGCGGGGTGGGTGGGTATGAGCAGTTCTTC | CASSAMSGVGGYEQFF
TRBJ2-1 | TRBV9 | TRBD2 | NA | TGTGCCAGCAGCGTAGGCGGGAGTTCACATGAGCAGTTCTTC | CASSVGGSSHEQFF
TRBJ2-3 | TRBV7-2 | TRBD1 | NA | TGTGCCAGCAGCTACGAGGGACAGGGAGCGGATACGCAGTATTTT | CASSYEGQGADTQYF
TRBJ2-3 | TRBV19 | TRBD1 | NA | TGTGCCAGTGGATACACGGGACAGGGGTCAGATACGCAGTATTTT | CASGYTGQGSDTQYF
TRBJ1-1 | TRBV2 | TRBD1 | NA | TGTGCCAGCAGCGCTTACGGACAGGGAGATGCTTTCTTT | CASSAYGQGDAFF
TRBJ1-2 | TRBV5-5 | TRBD1 | NA | TGTGCCAGCAGCTCGGGACAGCGGCAAAACTATGGCTACACCTTC | CASSSGQRQNYGYTF
TRBJ1-1 | TRBV5-1 | NA | NA | TGCGCCAGCAGCTTAGGGGATGGGGTCACTGAAGCTTTCTTT | CASSLGDGVTEAFF
TRBJ1-2 | TRBV6-6 | TRBD1 | NA | TGTGCCAGCAGTTCACGCGGGGACAGGACTAACTATGGCTACACCTTC | CASSSRGDRTNYGYTF
TRBJ2-1 | TRBV19 | TRBD2 | NA | TGTGCCAGTAGTATAGCAGCGGGAGCCTACAATGAGCAGTTCTTC | CASSIAAGAYNEQFF
TRBJ1-4 | TRBV7-8 | TRBD1 | NA | TGTGCCAGCAGCTTCGACTCACAGGGGCAACCCGAGGGTGAAAAACTGTTTTTT | CASSFDSQGQPEGEKLFF
TRBJ2-7 | TRBV9 | TRBD2 | NA | TGTGCCAGCAGCGTTTGGGGAGGGCCGACCGAGCAGTACTTC | CASSVWGGPTEQYF
TRBJ1-2 | TRBV5-8 | NA | once | TGTGCCAGCAGCTTGGCCGGGGGGCTCGTCTATGGCTACACCTTC | CASSLAGGLVYGYTF
TRBJ2-7 | TRBV4-1 | NA | NA | TGCGCCAGCAGCCCCGGTGACAGGCTTATTCGGGAGGCCCCATCCTACGAGCAGTACTTC | CASSPGDRLIREAPSYEQYF